The entry below describes one T cell receptor beta chain. The target antigen is unknown. These data are taken from a study of OX40 agonist ivuxolimab in advanced cancers. For the study at large: Every 2 weeks, ivuxolimab was infused into the patients intravenously at between 0.01 and 10 mg/kg. Age averaged roughly 60 years (range roughly 23 to 80), and around 87% were male.

Trimming removed 6 bases at V and 1 base at J, with 12 bases between. The CDR3 totals 14 residues. Germline assignment: CDR1 MNHEY and CDR2 SVGAGI. The table came from immunoSEQ multiplex PCR; TCRdb's copy has only in-frame clones and leaves some out. The sample consists of tens of thousands of clones, around 80% of them appearing once. Study results and caveats: Among some nonresponders, normalized T-cell clonal expansion was also low.

The rearrangement joins TRBV6-5 to TRBJ1-1; no reliable D call. The receptor was isolated from an adult with an advanced solid tumor such as melanoma, head and neck, liver or kidney cancer. The sequences come from CD4+ or CD8+ T cells sorted from blood, collected in a trial of the OX40 agonist ivuxolimab. The CDR3 nucleotides read TGTGCCAGCAGCTCCCCCGGACGGAACACTGAAGCTTTCTTT. This translates into CASSSPGRNTEAFF.